This TCR beta chain was retrieved from a study of blood T cell repertoires in COVID-19 (dated by TCRdb to about 2020). Regarding the study in general: The collaborator samples originated in the United States, Italy and Spain and spanned the acute and convalescent phases of COVID-19. The material from the prospective study consisted of cDNA or gDNA derived from T cells, B-cell-depleted T cells, or PBMCs. Nearly every sample came with metadata listing a de-identified subject ID, COVID-19 status, age in years and sex. Subjects who had been exposed to COVID-19, were actively infected with it, or had recovered from it provided the deeply sampled blood TCRbeta repertoires that made up the dataset. The samples were drawn from the first 160 participants of the ongoing ImmuneRACE study and from over 950 subjects provided by 6 global collaborators. Where available, HLA class I and class II types were taken from metadata supplied by the sample provider and were not determined by assay-based typing. A freely available public database, intended as a resource for researchers studying the immune response to SARS-CoV-2, is where the repertoires were released. The investigation overall reported the following: The amount of clinical and demographic metadata varied by source and participant and was provided uncurated.

The immunoSEQ Assay, a bias-controlled multiplex PCR, was used to amplify TCRbeta CDR3 regions from genomic DNA. In the source study's methods: The number of nucleated cells in each sample was estimated from the amplification of reference gene primers within the assay. To quantify the absolute abundance of each unique TCRbeta CDR3 rearrangement, sequence reads were collapsed and filtered. Productive Simpson clonality was computed per sample as the square root of Simpson's diversity index over productive rearrangements. Held by TCRdb, this immuneACCESS table contains in-frame sequences only and omits some clones. Under half of the omission traces to an unresolved V gene where checked; the cause of the rest is unknown. The V and J calls and clone size come from that table; D and trimming were worked out from the DNA. For this sample the table gives 200,000 to 250,000 clones, of which about 84% were detected only once. Around 1.8% of the sample is in the top ten clones.

From the germline V gene, CDR1 is SGHTA and CDR2 is FQGNSA. Spanning cysteine to phenylalanine, the CDR3 consists of 14 amino acids. The sequence is cut down to CDR3 DNA, 42 bases in frame from base 1. V is cut by 4 bases and J by 0 bases, and the space between the germline ends is 7 bases. With respect to this clone: Its antigen has not been determined. One base away there is no much larger clone; base qualities are not given.

In the prospective study, participants were about 18 to 95 years old, resided in fewer than 25 geographic areas of the United States, and were enrolled through a virtual design. In the prospective study, participants were assigned to cohorts based on the clinical history participants reported in a screening survey and a study questionnaire. Recovered participants in ImmuneRACE Cohort 3 were defined as having two consecutive negative NP/OP PCR tests, clearance from a healthcare professional, or resolution of symptoms. In the prospective study, mobile phlebotomists collected whole blood, serum and a nasopharyngeal or oropharyngeal swab from each participant. Participants in the prospective study had the option to provide additional blood draws and questionnaires over an approximately 2-month period. Before DNA extraction, blood samples from the prospective study were shipped at room temperature or frozen.

Sequenced: PBMCs or T cells enriched from blood (not recorded which). The sequence joins TRBV7-2 to TRBJ1-5; the D gene is not confidently resolved. This TCR was recovered from a man aged 55-75 years who had recovered from COVID-19. The CDR3 is CASSSDYSNQPQHF. The DNA reads as follows: TGTGCCAGCAGCTCGGACTATAGCAATCAGCCCCAGCATTTT.